The clone carrying this T cell receptor beta chain was detected a few times. Its antigen remains unknown. This specimen comes from a study of OX40 agonist ivuxolimab in advanced cancers. The V gene's germline CDR1 is MNHEY and CDR2 SMNVEV (reference sequence). This CDR3 has 13 amino acids. Between the trimmed V and J ends, which lost 5 bases and 4 bases, there was a span of 9 bases. Method: immunoSEQ multiplex PCR; TCRdb's copy keeps in-frame clones and lacks some. The data show around 20,000 clones, with about 70% seen just once and roughly 15% held by the top ten. The study's findings and limits: The CD4+ and CD8+ T cells in the blood had expanded clonally by week 6 at 0.1 to 3.0 mg/kg. Clonal expansion was among the lowest in partial responders at 0.1-3.0 mg/kg, especially CD8+.

The clonotype originates from an adult with an advanced solid tumor such as melanoma, head and neck, liver or kidney cancer. The V call is TRBV27, the J call TRBJ1-5; D may be TRBD1 (6 bases). Sequencing was performed on CD4+ or CD8+ T cells sorted from blood, taken in a trial of the OX40 agonist ivuxolimab. The CDR3 loop is CASSVDRNQPQHF. The CDR3 DNA sequence: TGTGCCAGCAGTGTTGACAGGAATCAGCCCCAGCATTTT.